The T cell receptor (beta chain) described here comes from a study of T cells in Graves' hyperthyroidism and ophthalmopathy. Across the whole study: At initial diagnosis, before any treatment had begun, peripheral blood was obtained.

The CDR3 is 16 residues long. With V trimmed by 8 bases and J by 7 bases, 14 bases remained unmatched. The germline gives CDR1 MDHEN, CDR2 SYDVKM. In this sample, this clonotype turned up many times. As yet, its antigen is unknown. RNA transcripts were the template for amplifying TCR beta CDR3 regions. The study used the HTBI primer set for a first-round RT-PCR of the TCR CDR3. TCRdb itself ran the multiplex PCR reads through MiXCR, one entry per CDR3 protein. The data show roughly 280,000 distinct CDR3 sequences, over 15% seen once. Whole-study results and caveats: Classification by a 13 V-J model distinguished ophthalmopathy from stable hyperthyroidism. Within blood appeared most thyroid clonotypes that had expanded above 0.001.

Ophthalmopathy cases met thresholds of Clinical Activity Score at least 3, NOSPECS grade at least 4 and duration under 3 months. This chain connects TRBV28 to TRBJ2-4, with 10 bases lining up with TRBD2. The sample comprised blood. The receptor was derived from a woman aged 60-70 years with Graves' ophthalmopathy. The CDR3 DNA follows: TGTGCCAGCCGACAGTCAATAGCGGGAGGCGGTAACATTCAGTACTTC. It codes for CASRQSIAGGGNIQYF.